These 10 T cell receptor beta chains were sequenced from one sample in a study of T cell changes during pregnancy in multiple sclerosis. Libraries were prepared by immunoSEQ multiplex PCR; TCRdb keeps only in-frame clonotypes and omits some of them. Among around 95,000 clones listed, 92% were seen once. The sequences come from peripheral blood, collected after pregnancy. The receptors shown here come from a female donor with multiple sclerosis, enrolled in a pregnancy study.

The CDR3 sequence is CASSTGLAGGDSYEQYF. The CDR3 DNA reads as TGTGCCAGCAGTACGGGACTAGCGGGAGGGGACTCCTACGAGCAGTACTTC. The chain uses TRBV27 and TRBJ2-7; 16 bases are a match to TRBD2. V was pared by 5 bases and J by 0 bases, with 4 bases of the junction left unmatched. This CDR3 comprises 17 residues. From germline, CDR1 is MNHEY and CDR2 SMNVEV (reference sequence).

The chain joins TRBV9 to TRBJ2-7, with 8 bases lining up with TRBD1. Germline V gene lookup returns CDR1 SGDLS and CDR2 YYNGEE. The CDR3 totals 15 residues. Trimming removed 3 bases from V and 4 bases from J; junction bases left unmatched: 9. The CDR3 nucleotides are TGTGCCAGCAGCGCCGTAGGGGACAGGAATTACGAGCAGTACTTC. This translates into CASSAVGDRNYEQYF.

The V call is TRBV10-3, the J call TRBJ2-5; D not certain. V gave up 3 bases and J gave up 9 bases, with 11 bases separating them. Germline-derived CDR1 and CDR2 are ENHRY and SYGVKD. The CDR3 covers 12 residues. CDR3 residues: CAISEEKQAQYF. The CDR3 coding sequence is TGTGCCATCAGTGAAGAGAAGCAGGCCCAGTACTTC.

The chain couples TRBV29-1 to TRBJ1-1; D is possibly TRBD1 (5 bases). The length of the CDR3 is 13 residues. Trimming stripped 2 bases from V and 4 bases from J, with 11 bases between. Germline V gene lookup returns CDR1 SQVTM and CDR2 ANQGSEA. The CDR3 here is CSVEKGRGTEAFF. For the CDR3, the DNA is TGCAGCGTTGAAAAGGGGCGCGGCACTGAAGCTTTCTTT. The full variable domain, rest sourced from reference TRBV29-1 and TRBJ1-1, is SAVISQKPSRDICQRGTSLTIQCQVDSQVTMMFWYRQQPGQSLTLIATANQGSEATYESGFVIDKFPISRPNLTFSTLTVSNMSPEDSSIYLCSVEKGRGTEAFFGQGTRLTVV.

This chain joins TRBV4-1 and TRBJ1-1, with 8 bases aligning to TRBD1. The ends lost 3 bases at V and 1 base at J; junction bases unmatched: 4. The CDR3 has 15 residues. Per germline, CDR1 MGHRA and CDR2 YSYEKL. This CDR3 reads CASSHPGTGNTEAFF. The CDR3 DNA is TGCGCCAGCAGCCACCCCGGGACAGGGAACACTGAAGCTTTCTTT.

The chain employs TRBV11-1 and TRBJ2-1; 9 nucleotides line up with TRBD2. Germline V gene lookup returns CDR1 SGHAT and CDR2 FQDESV (reference sequence). CDR3 length: 19 amino acids. Trimming removed 2 bases from V and 0 bases from J; junction bases left unmatched: 11. The CDR3 reads CASSLWSSGESFSYNEQFF. For the CDR3, the DNA is TGTGCCAGCAGCTTATGGTCTAGCGGGGAAAGTTTCTCCTACAATGAGCAGTTCTTC.

This clone was seen a handful of times. The chain employs TRBV14 and TRBJ1-1; 11 nucleotides align to TRBD1. The CDR3 extends over 15 amino acids. Germline CDR1 is SGHDN and CDR2 is FVKESK. V dropped 0 bases and J dropped 7; count of bases not matched to a gene: 4. CDR3 sequence reads: CASSQEGTGGSEAFF. CDR3 coding DNA: TGTGCCAGCAGCCAAGAAGGGACAGGGGGTAGTGAAGCTTTCTTT.

V usage is TRBV19 and J usage is TRBJ2-7; 7 bases line up with TRBD1. The CDR3 sequence is 13 residues long. V lost 5 bases and J lost 2; bases outside the gene matches: 3. Germline CDR1 and CDR2: LNHDA and SQIVND (reference sequence). CDR3 protein: CASSSDRAYEQYF. The CDR3 region has the DNA TGTGCCAGTAGTTCCGACAGGGCCTACGAGCAGTACTTC.

The count of this clone is one. A read error may account for a junction end that differs from germline. The V call is TRBV5-1, the J call TRBJ2-3; 10 nucleotides match TRBD2. Germline V gives CDR1 SGHRS, CDR2 YFSETQ. This CDR3 has 15 residues. The CDR3 DNA reads as TGCGCCAGCAGCCGAGCGGGAGGGTTGTCAGATACACAGTATTTT. Its translation: CASSRAGGLSDTQYF.

V and J are TRBV7-3 and TRBJ1-3, with no clear D. The CDR3 consists of 16 residues. Germline V lookup: CDR1 SGHTA, CDR2 FQGTGA. V was cut by 1 base and J by 0 bases, with 10 bases left in between. The CDR3 region is CASSLNAGISGNTIYF. CDR3 sequence (DNA): TGTGCCAGCAGCTTAAACGCAGGAATCTCTGGAAACACCATATATTTT.